This T cell receptor (beta chain) was found in a study of early T cells in non-severe SARS-CoV-2 infection. Across the whole study: Bulk RNA isolated from unsorted whole blood underwent sequencing; chains were not paired.

Study-wide findings and caveats: Missing private and CD4 specificities, VDJdb matching favored anti-spike CD8 responses.

This clonotype was detected ten times or more. Its antigen is not known. Its ends do not fully match the called genes, so a read error is possible. Individual cDNA molecules each received unique molecular identifiers attached to them. TCRdb re-called the 5' RACE reads with MiXCR, one entry per CDR3 protein. In the table there are under 20,000 distinct CDR3 sequences, around 5.8% of which are singletons. This CDR3 contains 12 residues. Germline V CDR1 and CDR2: SQVTM, ANQGSEA. Sequencing used whole blood, obtained at baseline. The sequence derives from an adult who was a healthcare worker with PCR-confirmed SARS-CoV-2 infection or an uninfected control (not recorded which). The chain combines TRBV29-1 with TRBJ2-5; D possibly corresponds to TRBD1 (5 bases). CDR3 protein: CSVEVSQGIPNF. CDR3 nucleotide sequence: TGCAGCGTTGAAGTATCGCAGGGCATCCCAAACTTC.